This TCR beta chain was identified during a study of T cells in Graves' hyperthyroidism and ophthalmopathy. Study results and limitations: Expanded thyroid clonotypes (above 0.001) were mostly also found in blood.

Any symptoms of ophthalmopathy came after the first hyperthyroidism diagnosis, from which the blood sample dates. This clonotype has at least ten counts. The antigen is undetermined. Amplified TCR beta CDR3 regions derived from RNA transcripts. Primed by the HTBI set, a first-round RT-PCR was run on the TCR CDR3. TCRdb independently ran MiXCR on the multiplex PCR reads; one entry per CDR3 protein. In the table there are around 250,000 distinct CDR3 sequences, roughly 14% of which are singletons. Germline V gene sequence: CDR1 MDHEN, CDR2 SYDVKM. V was pared by 6 bases and J by 5 bases, with 7 bases between. This CDR3 is built from 11 residues.

The sample was blood. V is TRBV28 and J is TRBJ2-5; tentatively, D is TRBD2 (5 bases). The origin of this receptor is a woman between 40 and 55 years old with Graves' hyperthyroidism that later progressed to Graves' ophthalmopathy. The CDR3 DNA reads as TGTGCCAGCAGAACGGGGGAGACCCAGTACTTC. Protein: CASRTGETQYF.